This record covers a single T cell receptor beta chain. This clonotype was observed a few times. Its antigen target is currently unknown. Base qualities are not provided; no much larger clone lies one nucleotide away. The roughly 39 donors, aged roughly 6 to 95 years, were systemically healthy Caucasian individuals from Russia. Around 10 milliliters of peripheral blood were collected from each donor into EDTA-treated Vacutainer tubes. Ficoll-Paque density-gradient centrifugation was used to isolate PBMCs, with at least 6 million per sample. Total RNA was extracted from PBMCs with Trizol reagent, with at least 5.5 micrograms obtained per sample. For every donor, an aliquot of PBMCs went through flow cytometry to measure the percentages of naive CD45RAhigh/CD27high T cells. This specimen belongs to a study of blood T cells in healthy people across ages (dated by TCRdb to about 2015). Study-level background: In model experiments, template switching captured roughly one uniquely barcoded TCR beta cDNA molecule for every two T cells. To track age-related changes in TCR beta repertoire diversity, the study relied on deep sequencing normalized with unique cDNA molecular identifiers. Donors were grouped into four age groups: young (average 16 years), middle-aged (roughly 38), aged (around 60) and long-lived (about 89). To avoid experimental bias, donors of different ages were spread randomly across the sequencing lanes. The study analyzed two additional independent replicas of 1 million unique cDNA reads from the same blood draw for two donors, one aged 18 to 29 and one aged 80 or older. Study-wide findings and limitations: As age increased, observed TCR beta diversity per million T cells dropped in a roughly linear way, and a significant reduction was already evident by age 40. The long-lived group showed more naive CD4+ T cells, fewer expanded clones and increased TCR diversity than the aged group, suggesting age selection. Estimates of total diversity from one million sequenced T cells were regarded as lower bounds and underestimates. The CMV infection status of donors was not known, potentially confounding age-related changes in expanded clonotypes. Observed TCR beta diversity correlated strongly with the percentage of naive T cells measured by flow cytometry. Conclusive comparison of naive and antigen-experienced compartments was prevented by the profiling of bulk unsorted PBMCs.

Receptor libraries were prepared by 5' RACE. The sequencer listed for this sample is Illumina HiSeq 2500. The second PCR ran for roughly 6 to 11 cycles and used a J-beta primer mix along with a sample-barcoded 5' primer. A template-switch 5' adaptor carrying 12 random nucleotides introduced a unique molecular identifier onto each TCR beta cDNA molecule. Each sample yielded at least 2.5 million CDR3-containing paired-end reads. The Mint cDNA synthesis kit, primed by a TRBC-specific oligonucleotide, was used to synthesize first-strand cDNA from all RNA. Following uracil-DNA glycosylase treatment, a first 18-cycle PCR with universal primers M1SS and BC2_uni_R was performed on all cDNA. Per the source publication's procedure: For normalization, 1 million high-quality reads, each with a distinct molecular identifier, were randomly selected from each sample. Reads sharing molecular identifiers were discarded rather than binned into consensus sequences. MiTCR, run with a Q25 quality threshold and the strictest error-elimination algorithm, handled CDR3 identification, clonotype clustering and error correction. A nonparametric unseen species model with Euler transformation was used to estimate a lower bound on total TCR beta diversity. In-frame beta chains were kept once TCRdb had trimmed the public reads at Q25 with fastp and called clones with MiXCR. Entries are consolidated by CDR3 protein sequence, retaining the most common genes and DNA. The V and J calls reflect TCRdb's pipeline rather than the authors' work. In all, the sample holds hundreds of thousands of distinct CDR3 sequences, and around 38% of those were seen once. The ten largest make up around 30% of the sample.

The junction shows trimming of 0 bases on V and 8 bases on J, and the gene matches do not reach 9 bases of it. The germline V gene (reference sequence) sets CDR1 to DFQATT and CDR2 to SNEGSKA. The CDR3 holds 16 amino acids from the cysteine to the phenylalanine. The sequence is cut down to CDR3 DNA, 48 bases in frame from base 1. This receptor was obtained from an elderly man in good health. Here the chain combines TRBV20-1 and TRBJ2-1; the central 11 bases match TRBD2. The sequenced sample consisted of blood. The CDR3 protein sequence reads: CSARDGSGRGIDEQFF. The DNA sequence follows: TGCAGTGCTAGAGATGGTAGCGGGAGGGGTATCGATGAGCAGTTCTTC.